This T cell receptor beta chain was captured by sequencing in a study of blood T cell repertoires in COVID-19. Study-wide context: Some COVID-19 samples were acute and others convalescent; all came from the United States, Italy and Spain.

V shed 2 bases, J shed 5 bases, and the junction held 4 bases outside the gene matches. The CDR3 has 15 residues. Germline values: CDR1 MNHEY, CDR2 SVGEGT. The table lists this clone with many counts. As originally analysed: Reference gene primer amplification in the assay estimated nucleated cell counts. Clones were read by immunoSEQ multiplex PCR, and TCRdb kept only the in-frame ones, dropping some. V and J calls and clone size come straight from that table; D and trimming were deduced from the DNA. The table shows a few hundred thousand clones, with roughly 84% occurring only once. Sample: peripheral blood. The chain carries TRBV6-2 or TRBV6-3 and TRBJ1-5, with 9 positions matching TRBD1. This TCR derives from a woman aged 18-29 years with acute or convalescent COVID-19. The CDR3 sequence: CASSYTTGGDQPQHF. DNA of the CDR3: TGTGCCAGCAGTTACACCACAGGGGGCGATCAGCCCCAGCATTTT.